This T cell receptor beta chain was captured by sequencing in a study of cytotoxic CD8 clonotypes in ibrutinib-treated CLL. As for the study in general: The authors obtained response samples at a median of about 12 months of treatment, range 6 to 36.

This clone was seen more than once but under ten times. No antigen is known for it. From germline, CDR1 is LNHDA and CDR2 SQIVND (reference sequence). The J segment lost 2 bases and the V segment lost 4 bases, leaving 6 bases of the junction unmatched. This CDR3 contains 16 residues. Only in-frame clones appear in the TCRdb table, and some are missing; sequencing was by immunoSEQ multiplex PCR. The data hold 300,000 or so clones, with over 55% observed a single time. Regarding the study as a whole: Under treatment, the uncommon public clonotypes either contracted or remained stable. The study sampled sustained-remission and progressing patients at different times. Clonality was elevated at ibrutinib response and had returned toward baseline at progression.

The chain links TRBV19 to TRBJ2-1; 9 nucleotides line up with TRBD2. The input for sequencing was PBMCs, taken after 36 months of ibrutinib treatment. This receptor was identified in a human donor with chronic lymphocytic leukemia. CDR3 protein: CASSTTGLAPYNEQFF. As DNA, the CDR3 is TGTGCCAGTAGTACCACCGGACTAGCGCCCTACAATGAGCAGTTCTTC.